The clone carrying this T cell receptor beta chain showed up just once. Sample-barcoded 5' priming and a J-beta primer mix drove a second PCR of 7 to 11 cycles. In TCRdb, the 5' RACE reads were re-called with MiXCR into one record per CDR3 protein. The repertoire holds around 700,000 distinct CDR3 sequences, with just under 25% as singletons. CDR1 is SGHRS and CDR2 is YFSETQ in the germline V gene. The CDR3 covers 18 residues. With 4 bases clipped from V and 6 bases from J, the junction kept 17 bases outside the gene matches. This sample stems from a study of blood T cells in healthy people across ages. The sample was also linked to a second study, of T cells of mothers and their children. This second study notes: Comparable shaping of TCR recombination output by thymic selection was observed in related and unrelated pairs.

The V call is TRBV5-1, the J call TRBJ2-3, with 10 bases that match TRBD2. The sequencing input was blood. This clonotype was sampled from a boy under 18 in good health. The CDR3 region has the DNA TGCGCCAGCAGCGCGTGGGCGACTAGCGGGCTTTTGAGGGATACGCAGTATTTT. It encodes CASSAWATSGLLRDTQYF. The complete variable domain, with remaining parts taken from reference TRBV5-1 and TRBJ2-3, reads KAGVTQTPRYLIKTRGQQVTLSCSPISGHRSVSWYQQTPGQGLQFLFEYFSETQRNKGNFPGRFSGRQFSNSRSEMNVSTLELGDSALYLCASSAWATSGLLRDTQYFGPGTRLTVL.